Included here is one T cell receptor beta chain sequence, with context. What it binds is not known. The entry originates in a study of brain T cells in children with intractable seizures. There are 14 residues in the CDR3. Germline CDR1 and CDR2: SGHVS and FNYEAQ. The V and J ends lost 5 bases and 5 bases, in that order; junction bases with no gene match: 7. Study conclusions and caveats: Only CDR3 sequence similarity suggested viral specificity, without known HCMV serostatus. Clones missing pre-surgery may reflect undersampling of that blood sample.

Here immunoSEQ multiplex PCR was the method, and the copy in TCRdb shows in-frame clones only, minus some. Of about 340,000 clones listed, 93% were seen once; the top ten hold roughly 6%. Time point defined: blood from clinic visit 5 months post-surgery; TSC patient then seizure free. Surgery cases with the highest brain T cell transcript signatures were chosen for sequencing. Here the sequenced sample was peripheral blood, taken less than 6 months after surgery. The sequence was obtained from a boy under two years old with tuberous sclerosis and intractable seizures. V is TRBV7-6 and J is TRBJ2-7, with TRBD1 matching 9 bases. CDR3 DNA: TGTGCCAGCAGCGACCGGGACAGGGTTAACGAGCAGTACTTC. It codes for CASSDRDRVNEQYF.